Listed below are T cell receptor beta chains from one sample, sequenced in a study of control samples from healthy donors and cancer patients. Repertoires were generated with immunoSEQ multiplex PCR, while TCRdb's copy carries only in-frame clones and drops some. Of roughly 100,000 clones listed, about 90% are singletons. What was sequenced was blood. The receptors derive from a young woman in good health. Each CDR3 is given with its conserved first and last residue. The D gene is left open where the match is weak.

D gene	V gene	J gene	CDR3 protein
.	TRBV18	TRBJ1-4	CASSTDPGTNEKLFF
TRBD2	TRBV29-1	TRBJ2-7	CSVTLATSSYEQYF
.	TRBV10-3	TRBJ2-2	CAISGGPPGTGELFF
.	TRBV7-5	TRBJ2-7	CVRSLWCQFDEQYF
.	TRBV5-4	TRBJ2-1	CASSFAGPAQLFEQFF
TRBD1	TRBV19	TRBJ1-1	CASSIGTGDALAFF
.	TRBV15	TRBJ2-7	CATSRSLSGPTYEQYF
.	TRBV5-4	TRBJ2-2	CASSHKTLTGELFF
.	TRBV12-3/TRBV12-4	TRBJ1-2	CASTPGGSGYTF
.	TRBV10-3	TRBJ1-1	CATRAARLEAFF
TRBD1	TRBV6-5	TRBJ2-2	CASSYRTGRLFF
.	TRBV5-1	TRBJ1-3	CASSLKTGLNSGNTIYF
.	TRBV9	TRBJ1-2	CASSVAGAGGYTF
TRBD1	TRBV7-8	TRBJ1-2	CASSLVPAQGTGGGGYTF
.	TRBV18	TRBJ1-4	CASSPRGPGNEKLFF
.	TRBV2	TRBJ2-3	CAIRSAFSTDTQYF
.	TRBV5-1	TRBJ2-6	CASSLGEGAGANVLTF
TRBD1	TRBV19	TRBJ1-2	CASTDIRGADRGPGYGYTF
TRBD1	TRBV5-1	TRBJ1-1	CASSLLPDRGNTEAFF
.	TRBV4-3	TRBJ2-7	CASSQELWLHYEQYF
TRBD1	TRBV4-3	TRBJ1-5	CASSQGTGGNQPQHF
.	TRBV27	TRBJ2-3	CASSLSSGPTQYF
TRBD1	TRBV11-2	TRBJ2-3	CASSAGTGTDTQYF
.	TRBV3-1/TRBV3-2	TRBJ2-7	CASMGALPYEQYF
TRBD1	TRBV4-1	TRBJ1-4	CASTRTGLNEKLFF
.	TRBV5-1	TRBJ2-7	CASSLATQGLWGEQYF
.	TRBV6-4	TRBJ1-5	CASKIQPQHF
TRBD2	TRBV13	TRBJ2-7	CASSPPGGGGVYEQYF
.	TRBV2	TRBJ2-3	CATLSSSPDTQYF
.	TRBV19	TRBJ1-5	CASSIKREDQPQHF
TRBD1	TRBV27	TRBJ2-7	CASSFLGTAHYEQYF
.	TRBV19	TRBJ1-3	CASSIDPPGGEHF
TRBD1	TRBV5-1	TRBJ2-7	CASSYRQGAYEQYF
.	TRBV6-5	TRBJ2-1	CASSYSTPRYNEQFF
TRBD1	TRBV30	TRBJ2-7	CAWRGQGLEQYF
.	TRBV10-2	TRBJ1-5	CASSDRGDQPQHF
TRBD2	TRBV4-2	TRBJ2-3	CASSQELAGPDTQYF
TRBD1	TRBV9	TRBJ1-3	CASSVPGQGSGNTIYF
TRBD2	TRBV11-2	TRBJ2-1	CASSLGPGLAGVNEQFF
TRBD1	TRBV30	TRBJ2-5	CAYTPGQGYETQYF
.	TRBV7-3	TRBJ2-7	CASSPQPLAASHRISYEQYF
.	TRBV19	TRBJ1-5	CASSTPGGSNQPQHF
TRBD1	TRBV24-1	TRBJ1-2	CATSDRHAGTGSRRYGYTF
.	TRBV2	TRBJ1-1	CASSKMTDHTEAFF
TRBD1	TRBV6-5	TRBJ2-2	CASSYHGQGAGELFF
.	TRBV5-1	TRBJ1-1	CASSPETGEAFF
.	TRBV7-6	TRBJ1-4	CASSLDGIKDEKLFF
.	TRBV10-3	TRBJ2-7	CAISSRDGRYEQYF
.	TRBV19	TRBJ1-4	CASIGPINEKLFF
.	TRBV19	TRBJ1-1	CASSIGGQWNTEAFF